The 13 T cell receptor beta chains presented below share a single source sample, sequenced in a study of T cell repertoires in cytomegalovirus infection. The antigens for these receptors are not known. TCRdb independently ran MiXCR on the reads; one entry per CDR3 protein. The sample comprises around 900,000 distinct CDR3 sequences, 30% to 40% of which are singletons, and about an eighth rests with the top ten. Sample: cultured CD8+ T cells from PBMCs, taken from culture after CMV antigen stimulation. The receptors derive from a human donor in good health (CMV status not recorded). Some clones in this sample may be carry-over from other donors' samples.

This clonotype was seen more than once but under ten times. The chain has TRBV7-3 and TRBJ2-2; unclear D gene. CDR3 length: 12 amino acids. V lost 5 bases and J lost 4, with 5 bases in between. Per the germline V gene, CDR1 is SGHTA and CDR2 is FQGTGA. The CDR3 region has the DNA TGTGCCAGCAGCATTCCCACCGGGGAGCTGTTTTTT. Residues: CASSIPTGELFF.

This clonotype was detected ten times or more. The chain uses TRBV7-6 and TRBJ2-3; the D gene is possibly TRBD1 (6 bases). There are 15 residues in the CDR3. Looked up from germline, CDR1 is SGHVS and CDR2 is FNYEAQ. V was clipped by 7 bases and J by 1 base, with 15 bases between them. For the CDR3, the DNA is TGTGCCAGCACCAAAGGGGGATTTCGCACAGATACGCAGTATTTT. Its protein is CASTKGGFRTDTQYF.

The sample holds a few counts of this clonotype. The DNA for the CDR3 is TGTGCCAGCAGTTTATCATGGACAGGGGGCCTGGAGACCCAGTACTTC. Amino acids: CASSLSWTGGLETQYF. The chain joins TRBV27 to TRBJ2-5; 11 bases are a match to TRBD1. The junction had 5 bases not matched to a gene; V was cut back by 0 bases and J by 5 bases. Germline CDR1 is MNHEY and CDR2 is SMNVEV (reference sequence). This CDR3 comprises 16 residues.

The CDR3 nucleotides read TGTGCCAGCAGTGAATATTACGGATCTGTCAAATACAATGAGCAGTTCTTC. This translates into CASSEYYGSVKYNEQFF. J is TRBJ2-1 and V is TRBV25-1; D is unresolved. Germline V gene data show CDR1 as MGHDK and CDR2 as SYGVNS. V was cut by 0 bases and J by 4 bases, with 16 bases left in between. This CDR3 spans 17 amino acids.

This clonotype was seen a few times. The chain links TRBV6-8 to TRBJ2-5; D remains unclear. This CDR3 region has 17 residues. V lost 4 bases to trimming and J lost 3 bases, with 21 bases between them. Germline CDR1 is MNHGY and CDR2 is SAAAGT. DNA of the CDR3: TGTGCCAGCAGTTCCATAATTCATCAACCTGAGGAAGAGACCCAGTACTTC. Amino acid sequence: CASSSIIHQPEEETQYF.

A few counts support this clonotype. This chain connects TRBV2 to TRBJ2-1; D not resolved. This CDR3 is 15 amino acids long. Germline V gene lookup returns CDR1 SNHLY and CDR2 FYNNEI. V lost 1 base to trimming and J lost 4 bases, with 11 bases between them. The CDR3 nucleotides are TGTGCCAGCAGTGAAGAGTTCTCCGCTTACAATGAGCAGTTCTTC. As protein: CASSEEFSAYNEQFF. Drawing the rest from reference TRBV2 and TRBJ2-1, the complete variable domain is EPEVTQTPSHQVTQMGQEVILRCVPISNHLYFYWYRQILGQKVEFLVSFYNNEISEKSEIFDDQFSVERPDGSNFTLKIRSTKLEDSAMYFCASSEEFSAYNEQFFGPGTRLTVL.

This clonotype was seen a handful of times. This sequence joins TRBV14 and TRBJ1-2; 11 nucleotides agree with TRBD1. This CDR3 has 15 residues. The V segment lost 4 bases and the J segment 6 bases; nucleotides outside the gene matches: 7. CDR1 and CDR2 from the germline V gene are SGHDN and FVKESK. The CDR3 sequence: CASSPLPDRGHGYTF. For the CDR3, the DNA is TGTGCCAGCAGCCCACTCCCGGACAGGGGGCATGGCTACACCTTC.

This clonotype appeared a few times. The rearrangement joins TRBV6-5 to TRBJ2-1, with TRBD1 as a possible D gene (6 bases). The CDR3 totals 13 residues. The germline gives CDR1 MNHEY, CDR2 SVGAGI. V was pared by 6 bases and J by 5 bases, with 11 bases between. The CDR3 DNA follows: TGTGCCAGCAGAAGCGACAGGAACAATGAGCAGTTCTTC. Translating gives CASRSDRNNEQFF.

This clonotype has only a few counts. Here the CDR3 DNA reads TGTGCCAGCAGTTTGACACTCGCCGTGCCTGGAAACACCATATATTTT. Its protein product is CASSLTLAVPGNTIYF. The rearrangement joins TRBV6-1 to TRBJ1-3; D gene unclear. Germline CDR1 is MNHNS and CDR2 is SASEGT. CDR3 length: 16 residues. Trimming took off 5 bases at V and 2 bases at J, with 16 bases between the two ends.

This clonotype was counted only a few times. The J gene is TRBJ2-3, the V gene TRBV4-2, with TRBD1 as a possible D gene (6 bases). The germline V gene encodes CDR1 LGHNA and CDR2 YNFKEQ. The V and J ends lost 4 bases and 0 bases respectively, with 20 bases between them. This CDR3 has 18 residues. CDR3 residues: CASSRIIRQESSTDTQYF. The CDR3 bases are TGTGCCAGCAGCCGAATTATTAGACAGGAGAGTAGCACAGATACGCAGTATTTT.

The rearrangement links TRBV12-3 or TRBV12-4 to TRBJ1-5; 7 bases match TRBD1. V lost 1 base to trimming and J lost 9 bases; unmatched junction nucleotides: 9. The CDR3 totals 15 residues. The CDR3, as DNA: TGTGCCAGCAGTTTAGGGGGGGACAGAGCTCGGCCCCAGCATTTT. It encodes CASSLGGDRARPQHF.

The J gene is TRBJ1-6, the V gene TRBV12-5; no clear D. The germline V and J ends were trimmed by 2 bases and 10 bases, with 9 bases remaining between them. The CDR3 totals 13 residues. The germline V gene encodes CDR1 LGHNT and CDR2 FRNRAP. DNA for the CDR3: TGTGCTAGTGGTTTGTTGTACGGATCACCCCTCCACTTT. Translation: CASGLLYGSPLHF.

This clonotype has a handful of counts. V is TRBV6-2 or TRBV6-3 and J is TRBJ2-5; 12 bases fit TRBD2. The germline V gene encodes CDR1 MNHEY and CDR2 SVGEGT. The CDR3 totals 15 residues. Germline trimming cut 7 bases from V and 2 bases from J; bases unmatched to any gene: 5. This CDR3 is CASKGLAGLQETQYF. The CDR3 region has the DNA TGTGCCAGCAAAGGACTAGCGGGGCTACAAGAGACCCAGTACTTC.